This TCR beta chain was profiled in a study of sequential checkpoint blockade in melanoma. Looking at the study overall: TCRβ was sequenced from DNA of approximately 99 pretreatment tumors. Over 20 patients had matched tumor biopsies before treatment and at week 13 after nivolumab or ipilimumab alone. Study observations and caveats: T-cell fraction and clonality followed PD-L1 and CD8+ counts, not mutational load.

A remark on this clone: Its antigen is not identified.

Treatment indicated: randomized to nivolumab then ipilimumab (arm A) or the reverse (arm B). The CDR3 loop spans 16 amino acids. The ends were cut back, 4 bases at V and 0 bases at J, with 16 bases in the middle. The germline V gene has CDR1 SNHLY and CDR2 FYNNEI. Clones were sequenced by immunoSEQ multiplex PCR, and TCRdb holds only the in-frame ones, with some missing. This repertoire shows 6,500 to 8,000 clones, about 28% found once; its top ten account for 23%. Sequences were derived from tumor tissue (inferred from file names), sampled from a patient given nivolumab and ipilimumab in sequence. The clonotype originates from a human donor with melanoma. This chain connects TRBV2 to TRBJ2-7; D uncertain. The CDR3 sequence: CASSASWRPSSYEQYF. In DNA form, the CDR3 reads TGTGCCAGCAGTGCGTCTTGGCGGCCAAGCTCCTACGAGCAGTACTTC.